One and the same sample provided the 9 T cell receptor beta chains below, sequenced in a study of blood T cell repertoires in COVID-19. Sequenced by immunoSEQ multiplex PCR; TCRdb stores in-frame clones only, minus some. Among some 260,000 clones listed, about 88% were seen once. Source material: PBMCs or T cells enriched from blood (not recorded which). The receptors were sampled from a man in his thirties or forties with acute COVID-19.

This sequence joins TRBV19 and TRBJ1-1, with D uncertain. The CDR3 is 14 residues long. V lost 1 base and J 6 bases, leaving 12 bases between the germline ends. CDR1 is LNHDA and CDR2 is SQIVND in the germline V gene (reference sequence). CDR3 bases: TGTGCCAGTAGTATAGGAGCTGCCGCCCCTGAAGCTTTCTTT. The encoded protein is CASSIGAAAPEAFF.

The CDR3 is CASSYSLGAGGELFF. CDR3 sequence (DNA): TGTGCCAGCAGTTACTCGTTGGGGGCAGGCGGGGAGCTGTTTTTT. The gene calls are TRBV6-2 or TRBV6-3 and TRBJ2-2; possible D gene TRBD1, 6 bases. V lost 0 bases to trimming and J lost 7 bases, with 12 bases between them. CDR3 size: 15 residues. The germline gives CDR1 MNHEY, CDR2 SVGEGT.

CDR3 residues: CASSYSGQGNIQYF. In DNA form, the CDR3 reads TGTGCCAGCAGTTACTCGGGACAGGGCAACATTCAGTACTTC. V and J are TRBV6-6 and TRBJ2-4; 9 positions agree with TRBD1. Germline lookup yields CDR1 MNHNY and CDR2 SVGAGI (reference sequence). This CDR3 region has 14 residues. With 0 bases clipped from V and 7 bases from J, the junction kept 1 base outside the gene matches.

The chain carries TRBV4-3 and TRBJ1-4; a weak D match, TRBD1 (6 bases). Between the trimmed V and J ends, which lost 1 base and 9 bases, there was a span of 18 bases. The CDR3 consists of 16 residues. Germline values: CDR1 LGHNA, CDR2 YSLEER. The CDR3 protein is CASSQASRDIMKKLFF. In DNA, the CDR3 is TGCGCCAGCAGCCAAGCCTCCCGGGACATAATGAAAAAACTGTTTTTT.

V usage is TRBV5-4 and J usage is TRBJ2-2, with D possibly being TRBD1 (6 bases). In germline, CDR1 is SGHNT, CDR2 YYREEE (reference sequence). CDR3 size: 15 residues. Trimming shortened V by 1 base and J by 1 base, and 8 bases separated the two germline ends. The CDR3 bases are TGTGCCAGCAGCTTGAGAGGGGGGAACACCGGGGAGCTGTTTTTT. Its translation is CASSLRGGNTGELFF.

This rearrangement joins TRBV7-2 to TRBJ2-5, with TRBD2 as a possible D gene (6 bases). The V gene lost 4 bases and the J gene lost 2 bases, with 14 bases spanning the gap. CDR3 length: 15 amino acids. Germline-derived CDR1 and CDR2 are SGHTA and FQGNSA. The CDR3, as DNA: TGTGCCAGCAGCTCATGGACTACCGTACAAGAGACCCAGTACTTC. Protein: CASSSWTTVQETQYF.

This chain joins TRBV19 and TRBJ2-3; 16 bases agree with TRBD2. Trimming removed 3 bases from V and 8 bases from J; junction bases left unmatched: 17. Germline values: CDR1 LNHDA, CDR2 SQIVND (reference sequence). This CDR3 is 20 amino acids long. The CDR3 loop is CASSIPFAGTSGRAGGTQYF. The CDR3 nucleotides read TGTGCCAGTAGTATCCCCTTCGCCGGGACTAGCGGGAGGGCCGGGGGTACGCAGTATTTT.

This clone has only a few counts. The rearrangement links TRBV19 to TRBJ1-6, with TRBD1 matching over 9 bases. The junction had 3 bases not matched to a gene; V was cut back by 6 bases and J by 9 bases. The CDR3 totals 13 residues. From germline, CDR1 is LNHDA and CDR2 SQIVND (reference sequence). Here the CDR3 reads CASRRDRVSPLHF. Here the CDR3 DNA reads TGTGCCAGTAGAAGGGACAGGGTTTCACCCCTCCACTTT.

The gene calls are TRBV18 and TRBJ1-5; no firm D call. CDR1 is KGHSH and CDR2 is LQKENI in the germline V gene. The CDR3 covers 14 residues. V was cut by 4 bases and J by 1 base, with 8 bases left in between. This CDR3 reads CASSLQQSNQPQHF. In DNA, the CDR3 is TGTGCCAGCTCACTTCAACAGAGCAATCAGCCCCAGCATTTT.